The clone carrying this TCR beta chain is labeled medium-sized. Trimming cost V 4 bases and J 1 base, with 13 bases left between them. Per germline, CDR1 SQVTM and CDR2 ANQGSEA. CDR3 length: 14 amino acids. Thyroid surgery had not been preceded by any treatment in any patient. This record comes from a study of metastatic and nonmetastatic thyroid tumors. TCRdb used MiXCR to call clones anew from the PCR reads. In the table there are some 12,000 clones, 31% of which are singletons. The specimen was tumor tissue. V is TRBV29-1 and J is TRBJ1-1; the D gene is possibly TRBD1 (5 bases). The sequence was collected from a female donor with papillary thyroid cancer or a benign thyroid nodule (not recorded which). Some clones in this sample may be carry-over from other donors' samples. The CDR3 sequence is CSVVGGRGNTEAFF. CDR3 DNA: TGCAGCGTTGTAGGAGGGAGGGGGAACACTGAAGCTTTCTTT. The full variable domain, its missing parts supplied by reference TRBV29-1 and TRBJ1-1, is SAVISQKPSRDICQRGTSLTIQCQVDSQVTMMFWYRQQPGQSLTLIATANQGSEATYESGFVIDKFPISRPNLTFSTLTVSNMSPEDSSIYLCSVVGGRGNTEAFFGQGTRLTVV.